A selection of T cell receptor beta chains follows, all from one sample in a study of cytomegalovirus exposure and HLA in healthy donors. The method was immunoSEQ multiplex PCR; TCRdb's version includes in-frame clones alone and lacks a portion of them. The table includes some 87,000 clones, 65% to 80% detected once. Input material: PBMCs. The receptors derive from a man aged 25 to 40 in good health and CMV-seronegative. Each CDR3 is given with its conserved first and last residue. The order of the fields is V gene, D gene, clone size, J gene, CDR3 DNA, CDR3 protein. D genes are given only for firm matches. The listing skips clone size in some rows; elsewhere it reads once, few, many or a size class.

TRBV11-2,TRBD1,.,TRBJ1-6,TGTGCCAGCAGCGCTAACAGGGGCGATTCACCCCTCCACTTT,CASSANRGDSPLHF
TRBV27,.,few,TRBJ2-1,TGTGCCAGCAGTCGAGACTCCCGCTCCTACAATGAGCAGTTCTTC,CASSRDSRSYNEQFF
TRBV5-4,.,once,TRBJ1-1,TGTGCCAGCAGCCCAACGGACTCTGAAGCTTTCTTT,CASSPTDSEAFF
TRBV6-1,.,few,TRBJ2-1,TGTGCCAGCGGGAGGAGCTCCTACAATGAGCAGTTCTTC,CASGRSSYNEQFF
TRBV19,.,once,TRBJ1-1,TGTGCCAGTAGTTTCAGGGGAACGTGGGATATAGAATTAGCTTTCTTT,CASSFRGTWDIELAFF
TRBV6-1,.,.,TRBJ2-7,TGTGCCAGCAGTCCCGCGGCAGGGGTAATCAACGAGCAGTACTTC,CASSPAAGVINEQYF
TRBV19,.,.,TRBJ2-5,TGTGCCAGTAGTTACTCCCGACAGGGTAGCGGGACCCAGTACTTC,CASSYSRQGSGTQYF
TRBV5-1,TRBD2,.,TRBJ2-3,TGCGCCAGCAGCTTGGCGGTGGGGGGGACAGATACGCAGTATTTT,CASSLAVGGTDTQYF
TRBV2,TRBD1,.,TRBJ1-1,TGTGCCAGCCTCTTGGACAGGGTTGAAACTGAAGCTTTCTTT,CASLLDRVETEAFF
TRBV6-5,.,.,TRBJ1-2,TGTGCCAGCAGGGACAGTAACTATGGCTACACCTTC,CASRDSNYGYTF
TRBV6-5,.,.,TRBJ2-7,TGTGCCAGCAGTTACTCTGCAGGGACACCCTACGAGCAGTACTTC,CASSYSAGTPYEQYF
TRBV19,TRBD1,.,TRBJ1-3,TGTGCCAGTAGCCCCATGGGTGGACAGGGCACATCTGGAAACACCATATATTTT,CASSPMGGQGTSGNTIYF
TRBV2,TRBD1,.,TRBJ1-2,TGTGCCAGCATGGGTAGGGACAGCGTCTATGGCTACACCTTC,CASMGRDSVYGYTF
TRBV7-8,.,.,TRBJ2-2,TGTGCCAGCACCTTTCGGACAGCTACACGTGGCGGGGAGCTGTTTTTT,CASTFRTATRGGELFF
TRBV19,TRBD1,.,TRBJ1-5,TGTGCCAGTAGTATCTGGCAGGGGGCCGGGGACCAGCCCCAGCATTTT,CASSIWQGAGDQPQHF
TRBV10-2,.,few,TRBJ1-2,TGCGCCAGCAGTGACCAGGGTAGCGGCTATGGCTACACCTTC,CASSDQGSGYGYTF
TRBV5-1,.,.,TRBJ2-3,TGCGCCAGCAGCACAGGGATCGCAGATACGCAGTATTTT,CASSTGIADTQYF
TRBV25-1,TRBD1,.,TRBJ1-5,TGTGCCAGCAGTGACAGGGGGAGCAATCAGCCCCAGCATTTT,CASSDRGSNQPQHF
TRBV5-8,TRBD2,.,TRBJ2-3,TGTGCCAGCATCCTCTACTCGGGGGGAGGTCAAACAGATACGCAGTATTTT,CASILYSGGGQTDTQYF
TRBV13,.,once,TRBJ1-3,TGTGCCAGCAGCTTATGGGGTGAAGGGGCCATATATTTT,CASSLWGEGAIYF
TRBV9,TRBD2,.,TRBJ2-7,TGTGCCAGCGGTCCGGGGGGGGCCTACGAGCAGTACTTC,CASGPGGAYEQYF
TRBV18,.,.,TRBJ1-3,TGTGCCAGCTCACCGGTCGCGGGCTCTGGAAACACCATATATTTT,CASSPVAGSGNTIYF
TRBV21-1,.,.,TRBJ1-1,TGTGCCAGCAGCGTACAGGGCATGAACACTGAAGCTTTCTTT,CASSVQGMNTEAFF
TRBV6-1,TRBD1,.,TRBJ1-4,TGTGCCAGCAGTGAGGGGACAGGGTTTTCAGGAAAACTGTTTTTT,CASSEGTGFSGKLFF
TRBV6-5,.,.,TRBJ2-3,TGTGCCAGCAGTTACCCCCACACAGATACGCAGTATTTT,CASSYPHTDTQYF
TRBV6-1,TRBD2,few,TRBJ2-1,TGTGCCAGCAGTGAAGGCCCACGACTAGCGGGGGCCCCTCAGTTCTTC,CASSEGPRLAGAPQFF
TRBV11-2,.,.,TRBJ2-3,TGTGCCAGCAGCTTTAGGCGGTCAGATACGCAGTATTTT,CASSFRRSDTQYF
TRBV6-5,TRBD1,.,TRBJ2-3,TGTGCCAGCAGTTGGGCCGGGACAGGGGGCCCAGATACGCAGTATTTT,CASSWAGTGGPDTQYF
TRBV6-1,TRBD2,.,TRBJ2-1,TGTGCCAGCAGTGAAGTAGCGGGGGACTACAATGAGCAGTTCTTC,CASSEVAGDYNEQFF
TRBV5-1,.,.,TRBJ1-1,TGCGCCAGCGGCACAGGGCCGAACACTGAAGCTTTCTTT,CASGTGPNTEAFF
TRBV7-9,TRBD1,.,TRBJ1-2,TGTGCCAGCAGCTTAAGGGACAGGGAATATGGCTACACCTTC,CASSLRDREYGYTF
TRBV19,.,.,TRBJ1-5,TGTGCCAGTAGTGACGCAGGGCCCTTTAGCAATCAGCCCCAGCATTTT,CASSDAGPFSNQPQHF
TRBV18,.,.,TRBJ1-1,TGTGCCAGCTCACCACTAGGAACGGGGGGGAACACTGAAGCTTTCTTT,CASSPLGTGGNTEAFF
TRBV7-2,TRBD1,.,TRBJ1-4,TGTGCCAGCCGGGACAGGCCCACTGCAACTAATGAAAAACTGTTTTTT,CASRDRPTATNEKLFF
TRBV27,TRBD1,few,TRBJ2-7,TGTGCCAGCAGTTCCTACGAGGGACAGCTCTACGAGCAGTACTTC,CASSSYEGQLYEQYF
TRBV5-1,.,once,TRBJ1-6,TGCGCCAGCAGCTTGGGACAGGTATATAATTCACCCCTCCACTTT,CASSLGQVYNSPLHF
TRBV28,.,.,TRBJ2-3,TGTGCCAGCAGTATAGGGGGGGTCAGCTTAGATACGCAGTATTTT,CASSIGGVSLDTQYF
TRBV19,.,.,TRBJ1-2,TGTGCCAGTAGTATAGACACAGCTGGTTACACCTTC,CASSIDTAGYTF
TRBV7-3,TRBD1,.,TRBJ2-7,TGTGCCAGCAGCCGCACCCGGGACAGTTACGAGCAGTACTTC,CASSRTRDSYEQYF
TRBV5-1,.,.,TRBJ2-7,TGCGCCAGCAGCCTTTCAGGGACTGGCTACGAGCAGTACTTC,CASSLSGTGYEQYF
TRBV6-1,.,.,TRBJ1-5,TGTGCCAGCAGTGACAACCGGGGGGTTACAATTTATGGCAATCAGCCCCAGCATTTT,CASSDNRGVTIYGNQPQHF
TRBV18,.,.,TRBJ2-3,TGTGCCAGCTCACCAGGCCCCGATACGCAGTATTTT,CASSPGPDTQYF
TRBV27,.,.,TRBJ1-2,TGTGCCAGCAGCCAAAGTCCCGGGTATGGCTACACCTTC,CASSQSPGYGYTF
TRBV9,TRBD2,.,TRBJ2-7,TGTGCCAGCAGCTCCTCTAGCGGGGCCATCTCCTACGAGCAGTACTTC,CASSSSSGAISYEQYF
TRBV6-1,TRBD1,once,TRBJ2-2,TGTGCCAGCAGTTGGGACAGGGGAAACACCGGGGAGCTGTTTTTT,CASSWDRGNTGELFF